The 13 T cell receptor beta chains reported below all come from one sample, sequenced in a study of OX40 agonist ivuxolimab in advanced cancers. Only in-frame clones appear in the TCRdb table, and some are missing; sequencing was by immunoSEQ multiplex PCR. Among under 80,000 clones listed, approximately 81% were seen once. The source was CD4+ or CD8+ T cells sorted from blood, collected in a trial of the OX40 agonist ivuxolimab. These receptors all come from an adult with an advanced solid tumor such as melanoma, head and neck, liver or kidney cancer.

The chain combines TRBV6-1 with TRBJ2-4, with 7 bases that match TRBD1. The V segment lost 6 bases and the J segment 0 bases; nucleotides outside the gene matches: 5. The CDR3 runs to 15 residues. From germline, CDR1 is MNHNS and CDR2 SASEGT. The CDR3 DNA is TGTGCCAGCAGGGGGGACAGAATAGCCAAAAACATTCAGTACTTC. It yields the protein CASRGDRIAKNIQYF.

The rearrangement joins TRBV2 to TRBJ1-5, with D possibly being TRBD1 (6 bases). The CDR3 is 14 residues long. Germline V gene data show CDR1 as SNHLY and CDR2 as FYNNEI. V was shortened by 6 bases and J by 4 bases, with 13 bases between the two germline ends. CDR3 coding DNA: TGTGCCAGCAGCGGGGGACAACCTAATCAGCCCCAGCATTTT. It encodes CASSGGQPNQPQHF. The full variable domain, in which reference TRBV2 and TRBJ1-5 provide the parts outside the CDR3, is EPEVTQTPSHQVTQMGQEVILRCVPISNHLYFYWYRQILGQKVEFLVSFYNNEISEKSEIFDDQFSVERPDGSNFTLKIRSTKLEDSAMYFCASSGGQPNQPQHFGDGTRLSIL.

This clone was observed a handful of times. CDR3 residues: CAISASPGRQQNTGELFF. The CDR3 nucleotides are TGTGCCATCAGTGCGTCACCGGGACGCCAGCAAAACACCGGGGAGCTGTTTTTT. This chain joins TRBV10-3 and TRBJ2-2; D is possibly TRBD1 or TRBD2 (5 bases each). V shed 4 bases and J shed 2 bases, with 20 bases lying between them. The CDR3 loop spans 18 amino acids. CDR1 is ENHRY, CDR2 SYGVKD, per germline.

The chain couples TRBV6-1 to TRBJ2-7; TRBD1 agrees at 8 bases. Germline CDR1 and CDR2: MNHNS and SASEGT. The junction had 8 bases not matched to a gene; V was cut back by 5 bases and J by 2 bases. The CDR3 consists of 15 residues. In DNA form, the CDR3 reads TGTGCCAGCAGTCTCGGACAGGGACAGCCCTACGAGCAGTACTTC. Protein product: CASSLGQGQPYEQYF.

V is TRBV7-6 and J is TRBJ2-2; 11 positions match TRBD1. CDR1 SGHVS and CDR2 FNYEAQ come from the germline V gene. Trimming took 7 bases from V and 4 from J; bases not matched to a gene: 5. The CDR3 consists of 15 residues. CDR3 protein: CASIWGTGGTGELFF. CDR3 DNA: TGTGCCAGCATCTGGGGGACAGGGGGCACCGGGGAGCTGTTTTTT.

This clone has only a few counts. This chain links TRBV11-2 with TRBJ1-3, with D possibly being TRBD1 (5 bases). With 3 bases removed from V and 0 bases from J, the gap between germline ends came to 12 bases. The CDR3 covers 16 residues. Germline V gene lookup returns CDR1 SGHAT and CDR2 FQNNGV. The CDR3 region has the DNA TGTGCCAGCAGCTTTATGAGACAGTCCTCTGGAAACACCATATATTTT. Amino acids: CASSFMRQSSGNTIYF.

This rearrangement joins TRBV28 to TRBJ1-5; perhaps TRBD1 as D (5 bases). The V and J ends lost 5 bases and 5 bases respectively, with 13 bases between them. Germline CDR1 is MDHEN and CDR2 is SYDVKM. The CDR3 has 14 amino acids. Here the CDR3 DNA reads TGTGCCAGCAGTCCCCTGGGGGACTATCAGCCCCAGCATTTT. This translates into CASSPLGDYQPQHF.

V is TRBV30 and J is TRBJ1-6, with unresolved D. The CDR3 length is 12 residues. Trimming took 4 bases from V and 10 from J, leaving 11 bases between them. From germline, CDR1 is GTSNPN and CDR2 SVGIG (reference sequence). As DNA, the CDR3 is TGTGCCTGGACCGGAGGGTTGTCACCCCTCCACTTT. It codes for CAWTGGLSPLHF.

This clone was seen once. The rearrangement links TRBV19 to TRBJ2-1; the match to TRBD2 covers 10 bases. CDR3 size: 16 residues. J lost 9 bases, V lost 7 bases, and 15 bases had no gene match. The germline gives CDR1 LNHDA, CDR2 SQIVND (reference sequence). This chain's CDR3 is CASITGASGGRFEQFF. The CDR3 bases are TGTGCCAGTATAACGGGGGCTAGCGGGGGTCGGTTTGAGCAGTTCTTC.

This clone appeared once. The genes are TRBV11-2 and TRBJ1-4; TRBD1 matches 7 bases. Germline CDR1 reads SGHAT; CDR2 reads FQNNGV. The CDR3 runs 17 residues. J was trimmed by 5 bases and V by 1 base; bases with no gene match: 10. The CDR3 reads CASSLGSLQGVNEKLFF. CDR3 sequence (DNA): TGTGCCAGCAGCTTAGGCTCTCTGCAGGGGGTGAATGAAAAACTGTTTTTT.

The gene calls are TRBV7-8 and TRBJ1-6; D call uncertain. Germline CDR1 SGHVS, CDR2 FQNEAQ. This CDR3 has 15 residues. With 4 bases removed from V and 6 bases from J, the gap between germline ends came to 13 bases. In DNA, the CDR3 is TGTGCCAGCAGCTATAACGGTGCGGGTAATTCACCCCTCCACTTT. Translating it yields CASSYNGAGNSPLHF.

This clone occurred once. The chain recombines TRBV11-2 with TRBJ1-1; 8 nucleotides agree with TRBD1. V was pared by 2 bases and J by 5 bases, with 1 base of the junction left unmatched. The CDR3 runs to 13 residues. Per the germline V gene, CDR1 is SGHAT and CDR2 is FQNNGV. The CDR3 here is CASSLTGGTEAFF. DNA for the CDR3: TGTGCCAGCAGCTTAACAGGGGGGACTGAAGCTTTCTTT.

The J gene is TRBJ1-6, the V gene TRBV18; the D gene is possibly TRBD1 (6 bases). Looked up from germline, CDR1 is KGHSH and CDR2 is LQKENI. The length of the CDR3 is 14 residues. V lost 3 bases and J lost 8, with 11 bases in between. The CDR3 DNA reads TGTGCCAGCTCACCTACAGGGAACGATTCACCCCTCCACTTT. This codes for CASSPTGNDSPLHF. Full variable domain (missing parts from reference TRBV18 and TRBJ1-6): NAGVMQNPRHLVRRRGQEARLRCSPMKGHSHVYWYRQLPEEGLKFMVYLQKENIIDESGMPKERFSAEFPKEGPSILRIQQVVRGDSAAYFCASSPTGNDSPLHFGNGTRLTVT.